The 32 T cell receptor beta chains reported below all come from one sample, sequenced in a study of T cells in Graves' hyperthyroidism and ophthalmopathy. What was amplified from RNA transcripts were TCR beta CDR3 regions. Primed by the HTBI set, a first-round RT-PCR was run on the TCR CDR3. TCRdb reprocessed the multiplex PCR reads with MiXCR, giving one entry per CDR3 protein. The sample records 650,000 to 800,000 distinct CDR3 sequences, 45% being singletons. Material for sequencing was peripheral blood or thyroid tissue (not recorded which). The receptor source for this set is an adult man with Graves' disease, either hyperthyroidism or ophthalmopathy (not recorded which).

Remarks on this clonotype: The conserved phenylalanine or tryptophan normally closing the CDR3 is absent here, so this likely arose from a read error. In nucleotides, the CDR3 is TGTGCCAGCAGCTTAGCTAGGGGGGACTATGGCTACACCCTC. Its protein is CASSLARGDYGYTL. This chain links TRBV7-2 with TRBJ1-2; tentative D call: TRBD1 (6 bases). Germline loops: CDR1 SGHTA, CDR2 FQGNSA. With 0 bases removed from V and 3 bases from J, the gap between germline ends came to 8 bases. There are 14 residues in the CDR3.

This clonotype was seen a few times. This sequence joins TRBV7-8 and TRBJ1-2; D is unresolved. The CDR3 is 13 residues long. Germline V lookup: CDR1 SGHVS, CDR2 FQNEAQ. Trimming removed 1 base from V and 10 bases from J, with 13 bases in between. The CDR3 reads CASSLEVWFFYTF. The DNA for the CDR3 is TGTGCCAGCAGCTTAGAAGTCTGGTTCTTCTACACCTTC.

The rearrangement links TRBV25-1 to TRBJ2-5; 9 bases align to TRBD1. V gave up 6 bases and J gave up 5 bases; unmatched junction bases: 16. Germline V gene lookup returns CDR1 MGHDK and CDR2 SYGVNS. The CDR3 totals 17 residues. The CDR3 nucleotides are TGTGCCAGCAGCCCGCAGTTTGGGACAGGGAACGGTGAGACCCAGTACTTC. As protein: CASSPQFGTGNGETQYF.

The CDR3, as DNA: TGTGCCAGCAGCTTATTTCCAGGGCGGGGTCAGCCCCAGCATTTT. Translation: CASSLFPGRGQPQHF. The chain is built from TRBV7-3 and TRBJ1-5; the D gene is possibly TRBD1 (5 bases). Trimming took off 2 bases at V and 6 bases at J, with 14 bases between the two ends. Germline CDR1 is SGHTA and CDR2 is FQGTGA. The CDR3 totals 15 residues.

This sequence joins TRBV20-1 and TRBJ1-2; 10 bases map to TRBD1. This CDR3 is built from 15 residues. With V trimmed by 0 bases and J by 5 bases, 6 bases remained unmatched. Germline V gene lookup returns CDR1 DFQATT and CDR2 SNEGSKA (reference sequence). CDR3 sequence: CSARDWTGGQYGYTF. CDR3 coding DNA: TGCAGTGCTAGAGATTGGACAGGGGGGCAATATGGCTACACCTTC.

In its sample, this clonotype was seen many times. The genes are TRBV10-3 and TRBJ1-2; 8 bases align to TRBD1. Trimming cost V 0 bases and J 3 bases; bases outside gene matches: 9. CDR1 and CDR2 from the germline V gene are ENHRY and SYGVKD. This CDR3 region has 17 residues. The CDR3, as DNA: TGTGCCATCAGTGAGTCGTGGCAGGGGGCGCAGGACTATGGCTACACCTTC. This gives the protein CAISESWQGAQDYGYTF.

The genes are TRBV7-9 and TRBJ2-7; perhaps TRBD1 as D (6 bases). The CDR3 is made up of 15 amino acids. CDR1 and CDR2 (germline): SEHNR, FQNEAQ (reference sequence). Trimming pared 5 bases from V and 7 bases from J, leaving 21 bases between. CDR3 amino acids: CASSAQTGRGGEQYF. In DNA, the CDR3 is TGTGCCAGCAGCGCCCAGACAGGACGAGGGGGAGAGCAGTACTTC.

This clonotype has a handful of counts. The V and J genes are TRBV12-3 or TRBV12-4 and TRBJ1-2; a possible D gene is TRBD1 (5 bases). The CDR3 contains 19 residues. The germline V and J ends were trimmed by 2 bases and 0 bases, with 22 bases remaining between them. The CDR3 is CASSLLRRQTNPPNYGYTF. CDR3 nucleotides: TGTGCCAGCAGTTTACTCCGTCGACAGACCAACCCACCTAACTATGGCTACACCTTC.

Remarks on this clonotype: Because the CDR3 is missing its conserved closing phenylalanine or tryptophan, this is likely a read error. The limits of the CDR3 on the DNA are not certain, so only TCRdb's listed CDR3 is given. The V gene is TRBV2, the J gene TRBJ1-6; TRBD1 is the table's D call, not checked against the DNA. The CDR3 is 11 residues long, ends included. The germline gives CDR1 SNHLY, CDR2 FYNNEI. This chain's CDR3 is CASSEGYSPNY.

For this clonotype: One end of the junction is discordant with germline, which a read error may explain. This chain connects TRBV7-9 to TRBJ1-4; D is undetermined. The V gene's germline CDR1 is SEHNR and CDR2 FQNEAQ (reference sequence). The CDR3 is 15 amino acids. The DNA for the CDR3 is TGTGCCAGCACCTTACTTGTCGGGAAGGATGAAAAGCTGTTTTTT. It translates to CASTLLVGKDEKLFF.

Concerning this clonotype itself: At one end, the junction sequence differs from germline, possibly due to a read error. CDR3 nucleotides: TGTGCTAGCACCGGGACAGGGGGTGGCTACACCTTC. The encoded protein is CASTGTGGGYTF. The chain joins TRBV2 to TRBJ1-2, with TRBD1 matching over 11 bases. Germline assignment: CDR1 SNHLY and CDR2 FYNNEI. This CDR3 has 12 amino acids.

The chain is built from TRBV12-3 or TRBV12-4 and TRBJ1-5; D ambiguous. Between the trimmed V and J ends, which lost 1 base and 9 bases, there was a span of 13 bases. CDR3 length: 14 amino acids. CDR3 sequence: CASSLGMVRGPQHF. The CDR3 bases are TGTGCCAGCAGTTTAGGTATGGTCCGTGGGCCCCAGCATTTT.

The CDR3 is CAISRDRTSNSPLHF. DNA of the CDR3: TGTGCCATCAGCCGCGACAGGACTTCCAATTCACCCCTCCACTTT. V is TRBV10-3 and J is TRBJ1-6; maybe TRBD1 (6 bases). V lost 6 bases and J lost 7, with 16 bases in between. The CDR3 is 15 residues long. Germline V lookup: CDR1 ENHRY, CDR2 SYGVKD.

The chain couples TRBV12-3 or TRBV12-4 to TRBJ1-4; D is undetermined. This CDR3 is built from 13 residues. V was clipped by 3 bases and J by 5 bases, with 7 bases between them. CDR3: CASSFAHNEKLFF. The CDR3 nucleotides read TGTGCCAGCAGTTTTGCACACAATGAAAAACTGTTTTTT.

The chain has TRBV20-1 and TRBJ1-4; D is unclear. The germline gives CDR1 DFQATT, CDR2 SNEGSKA (reference sequence). Trimming took 0 bases from V and 0 from J, leaving 8 bases between them. The CDR3 is 15 residues long. CDR3 sequence: CSARDEYTTNEKLFF. CDR3 nucleotides: TGCAGTGCTAGAGACGAGTACACAACTAATGAAAAACTGTTTTTT.

The rearrangement links TRBV28 to TRBJ1-2; TRBD1 aligns across 8 bases. Trimming removed 6 bases from V and 7 bases from J; junction bases left unmatched: 7. In germline, CDR1 is MDHEN, CDR2 SYDVKM. The CDR3 is 13 amino acids. The CDR3 loop is CASRTQGEVGYTF. In nucleotides, the CDR3 is TGTGCCAGCAGGACACAGGGGGAAGTTGGCTACACCTTC.

The sample holds many counts of this clonotype. The gene calls are TRBV24-1 and TRBJ1-1; D uncertain. Germline assignment: CDR1 KGHDR and CDR2 SFDVKD. Trimming left V 4 bases short and J 5 bases short, with 7 bases between. The CDR3 loop spans 12 amino acids. CDR3 sequence (DNA): TGTGCCACCAGTGACCGGGATACTGAAGCTTTCTTT. It is translated as CATSDRDTEAFF.

The chain uses TRBV7-9 and TRBJ1-2; D unresolved. V lost 5 bases to trimming and J lost 8 bases, with 18 bases between them. Germline-derived CDR1 and CDR2 are SEHNR and FQNEAQ (reference sequence). This CDR3 spans 14 amino acids. CDR3 region: CASSPDPGFAGYTF. The DNA for the CDR3 is TGTGCCAGCAGCCCAGACCCCGGATTCGCAGGCTACACCTTC.

Worth noting for this clonotype: This sequence may be a read error, since a much larger clone differs from it by one base. The chain combines TRBV10-3 with TRBJ2-5; D remains unclear. CDR3 size: 15 residues. The V and J ends lost 5 bases and 3 bases respectively, with 16 bases between them. CDR1 ENHRY and CDR2 SYGVKD come from the germline V gene. In nucleotides, the CDR3 is TGTGCCATCAGTTACGACGGCTCTATGGAAGAGACCCAGTACTTC. It codes for CAISYDGSMEETQYF.

This clonotype was detected ten times or more. Relative to the germline gene, one junction end is altered; a read error may explain this. The CDR3 loop reads CASSVGAGTEAFF. CDR3 nucleotide sequence: TGCGCCAGCAGTGTTGGAGCTGGCACTGAAGCTTTCTTT. The chain is built from TRBV9 and TRBJ1-1; D not certain. The CDR3 sequence is 13 residues long. Looked up from germline, CDR1 is SGDLS and CDR2 is YYNGEE.

This rearrangement joins TRBV9 to TRBJ1-6; perhaps TRBD1 as D (5 bases). Germline CDR1 SGDLS, CDR2 YYNGEE. The CDR3 extends over 15 amino acids. V was pared by 2 bases and J by 5 bases, with 11 bases between. CDR3 residues: CASSVSGSDNSPLHF. The CDR3 DNA reads TGTGCCAGCAGCGTTTCAGGGAGCGATAATTCACCCCTCCACTTT.

About this clonotype itself: Given a much more abundant clone one base away, this may be a read error. The rearrangement uses TRBV11-2 and TRBJ1-5; D not certain. V was pared by 3 bases and J by 6 bases, with 9 bases between. Germline V gene data show CDR1 as SGHAT and CDR2 as FQNNGV. The CDR3 totals 13 residues. Here the CDR3 reads CASSFWAGQPQHF. The CDR3 DNA follows: TGTGCCAGCAGCTTCTGGGCCGGTCAGCCCCAGCATTTT. The entire variable domain, with the rest obtained from reference TRBV11-2 and TRBJ1-5, is as follows: EAGVAQSPRYKIIEKRQSVAFWCNPISGHATLYWYQQILGQGPKLLIQFQNNGVVDDSQLPKDRFSAERLKGVDSTLKIQPAKLEDSAVYLCASSFWAGQPQHFGDGTRLSIL.

V usage is TRBV2 and J usage is TRBJ1-6, with 8 bases aligning to TRBD1. The CDR3 contains 15 residues. The V and J ends lost 5 bases and 9 bases, in that order; junction bases with no gene match: 9. CDR1 and CDR2 (germline): SNHLY, FYNNEI. CDR3 sequence reads: CASSYSTGAASPLHF. CDR3 nucleotide sequence: TGTGCCAGCAGTTACTCGACAGGGGCCGCTTCACCCCTCCACTTT. The full variable domain, completed using reference TRBV2 and TRBJ1-6, is EPEVTQTPSHQVTQMGQEVILRCVPISNHLYFYWYRQILGQKVEFLVSFYNNEISEKSEIFDDQFSVERPDGSNFTLKIRSTKLEDSAMYFCASSYSTGAASPLHFGNGTRLTVT.

This clonotype was picked up a small number of times. This sequence may be a read error, since a much larger clone differs from it by one base. V gene TRBV2 combines with J gene TRBJ1-1; a weak D match, TRBD1 (6 bases). Germline V gene lookup returns CDR1 SNHLY and CDR2 FYNNEI. The CDR3 is 12 residues long. The germline V and J ends were trimmed by 9 bases and 1 base, with 9 bases remaining between them. The CDR3 DNA reads TGTGCCAGTCTGACAGGGAACACTGAAGCTTTCTTT. Its translation is CASLTGNTEAFF.

This clonotype was observed a few times. A much larger clone lies a single base off, so this may be a read error. V usage is TRBV20-1 and J usage is TRBJ2-7, with TRBD2 matching over 13 bases. The CDR3 contains 15 residues. Unmatched junction bases numbered 2, after V lost 0 bases and J lost 3 bases. The germline V gene has CDR1 DFQATT and CDR2 SNEGSKA (reference sequence). For the CDR3, the DNA is TGCAGTGCTAGAGATCGGACTAGCGGGAGCTACGAGCAGTACTTC. Its protein is CSARDRTSGSYEQYF.

This clonotype turned up a few times. The germline gene is not matched at one end of the junction; a read error may be the cause. The chain carries TRBV9 and TRBJ1-2; 9 bases map to TRBD1. The CDR3 is 15 residues long. Germline V gene data show CDR1 as SGDLS and CDR2 as YYNGEE. CDR3 residues: CAGSVEDRGRYGYTF. CDR3 in DNA: TGTGCCGGCAGCGTAGAGGACAGGGGAAGGTATGGCTACACCTTC.

This clonotype was recorded a few times. The chain employs TRBV7-9 and TRBJ1-3, with a possible D match to TRBD1 (5 bases). V lost 1 base, J lost 0 bases, and 13 bases lay in between. Germline CDR1 reads SEHNR; CDR2 reads FQNEAQ (reference sequence). This CDR3 has 17 residues. The CDR3 loop reads CASSLGGTGVSGNTIYF. CDR3 in DNA: TGTGCCAGCAGCTTAGGAGGTACAGGAGTCTCTGGAAACACCATATATTTT.

This clonotype has more than one count but fewer than ten. The J gene is TRBJ1-2, the V gene TRBV20-1; maybe TRBD1 (6 bases). V was clipped by 1 base and J by 5 bases, with 17 bases between them. The CDR3 loop spans 15 amino acids. Germline CDR1 DFQATT, CDR2 SNEGSKA (reference sequence). The CDR3 spells CSARGSRDISYGYTF. The CDR3 DNA is TGCAGTGCTAGAGGGTCCCGGGACATTTCGTATGGCTACACCTTC.

This clonotype was seen ten or more times. The chain links TRBV12-3 or TRBV12-4 to TRBJ1-4; D is unresolved. Trimming left V 0 bases short and J 0 bases short, with 5 bases between. CDR3 length: 15 amino acids. As DNA, the CDR3 is TGTGCCAGCAGTTTAGCCGGGGCAACTAATGAAAAACTGTTTTTT. Translation gives CASSLAGATNEKLFF.

V gene TRBV12-3 or TRBV12-4 combines with J gene TRBJ2-2; maybe TRBD1 (6 bases). The CDR3 consists of 15 residues. The V end lost 6 bases, the J end lost 2 bases, and 13 bases lay between the germline ends. The CDR3 DNA reads TGTGCCAGCAGGGTACAGGGACCTAACACCGGGGAGCTGTTTTTT. This codes for CASRVQGPNTGELFF.

This rearrangement joins TRBV7-2 to TRBJ1-4, with TRBD1 identical over 8 bases. The CDR3 consists of 17 residues. Germline values: CDR1 SGHTA, CDR2 FQGNSA. The V gene end was trimmed by 3 bases and the J gene end by 8 bases; junction bases not matched to a gene: 14. In DNA form, the CDR3 reads TGTGCCAGCAGCTTTGCGCCAGGGACAGGCCCGGGCGAAAAACTGTTTTTT. Its translation is CASSFAPGTGPGEKLFF.

This clonotype has a handful of counts. This rearrangement joins TRBV7-9 to TRBJ1-1; 7 bases agree with TRBD1. The CDR3 contains 15 residues. CDR1 is SEHNR and CDR2 is FQNEAQ in the germline V gene (reference sequence). Trimming took 7 bases from V and 5 from J; bases not matched to a gene: 13. The chain's CDR3 is CASKPIGGLGTEAFF. DNA of the CDR3: TGTGCCAGCAAGCCCATAGGGGGCTTAGGGACTGAAGCTTTCTTT.